This TCR beta chain was documented in a study of blood T cell repertoires in COVID-19 (dated by TCRdb to about 2020). About the study as a whole: Samples covering the acute and convalescent phases of COVID-19 were provided by collaborators in the United States, Italy and Spain. The material from the prospective study consisted of cDNA or gDNA derived from T cells, B-cell-depleted T cells, or PBMCs. Deeply sampled blood TCRbeta repertoires from subjects exposed to, actively infected with, or recovered from COVID-19 were included in the dataset. The repertoires were made available in a free public database intended to serve as a resource for research on the immune response to SARS-CoV-2. The samples were drawn from the first 160 participants of the ongoing ImmuneRACE study and from 1,254 subjects provided by 6 global collaborators. The sample metadata nearly always contained a de-identified subject ID, COVID-19 status, age in years and sex. Where available, HLA class I and class II types were obtained from metadata supplied by the sample provider rather than from assay-based typing. What the study reported, not specific to this receptor: The amount of clinical and demographic metadata varied by source and participant and was provided uncurated.

TCRbeta CDR3 regions were amplified from genomic DNA by means of the immunoSEQ Assay, a bias-controlled multiplex PCR. The published analysis was carried out like this. The number of nucleated cells in each sample was estimated from the amplification of reference gene primers within the assay. Sequence reads were collapsed and filtered to measure the absolute abundance of every unique TCRbeta CDR3 rearrangement. For each sample, productive Simpson clonality was calculated as the square root of Simpson's diversity index over productive rearrangements. TCRdb re-hosts the immuneACCESS table, in-frame sequences only. Its copies lack some clones; in the studies checked, an unresolved V gene accounts for under half of them, and the cause for the rest is not known. V and J calls and clone size are given by that table; D and trimming were obtained from the DNA. Within this sample are some 91,000 clones, with less than 85% of them counted one time only. The leading ten clones occupy around 10% of the sample.

Collaborating institutions collected whole blood in K2EDTA tubes following their own protocols. Collaborator samples were shipped for TCRbeta analysis as frozen whole blood, isolated PBMCs, or DNA extracted from either sample type. CDR1 and CDR2 are read off the germline V gene as SGHRS and YFSETQ. The junction shows trimming of 0 bases on V and 0 bases on J, and the gene matches do not reach 6 bases of it. The CDR3, from cysteine to phenylalanine, totals 16 residues. The only DNA kept is the CDR3, 48 bases in frame from the first base. Concerning this clone: Its antigen is currently not known. No base qualities exist here, and no much larger clone lies one base off it.

Sequenced sample: peripheral blood. This TCR was sampled from a human donor in a cohort sampled during active COVID-19. The rearrangement combines TRBV5-1 with TRBJ2-7, with TRBD1 identical over 7 junction bases. The encoded CDR3 is CASSLDSTGDSYEQYF. The bases read TGCGCCAGCAGCTTGGACTCCACAGGGGACTCCTACGAGCAGTACTTC.